A single sample gave rise to the 5 T cell receptor beta chains below, sequenced in a study of human thymus T cells. Thymus pieces cut out during corrective heart surgery were the tissue that was used. Profiling relied on immunoSEQ multiplex PCR, and the TCRdb table lists in-frame clones only, not all of them. Here the sample spans tens of thousands of clones, over 85% being singletons. Sequencing was performed on thymus tissue. Every receptor here comes from a girl under three years old with a congenital heart defect but otherwise immunologically healthy.

The chain recombines TRBV6-6 with TRBJ1-1, with a possible D match to TRBD1 (5 bases). The CDR3 totals 16 residues. Deletions cut 2 bases from V and 0 bases from J, with 13 bases between. Germline values: CDR1 MNHNY, CDR2 SVGAGI (reference sequence). CDR3 loop: CASSYRRDSMNTEAFF. The CDR3 region has the DNA TGTGCCAGCAGTTACAGACGCGACAGTATGAACACTGAAGCTTTCTTT.

The V call is TRBV14, the J call TRBJ1-1; no reliable D call. The CDR3 length is 16 residues. Germline loops: CDR1 SGHDN, CDR2 FVKESK. V was cut by 5 bases and J by 3 bases, with 19 bases left in between. The CDR3 nucleotides read TGTGCCAGCAGCTCCAATCCGTTTAGGGTGCACACTGAAGCTTTCTTT. This sequence encodes CASSSNPFRVHTEAFF. The entire variable domain, with the rest obtained from reference TRBV14 and TRBJ1-1, is as follows: EAGVTQFPSHSVIEKGQTVTLRCDPISGHDNLYWYRRVMGKEIKFLLHFVKESKQDESGMPNNRFLAERTGGTYSTLKVQPAELEDSGVYFCASSSNPFRVHTEAFFGQGTRLTVV.

The chain combines TRBV15 with TRBJ2-1; D is ambiguous. The CDR3 has 22 residues. Per germline, CDR1 LNHNV and CDR2 YYDKDF (reference sequence). Deletions cut 1 base from V and 4 bases from J, with 32 bases between. The CDR3 loop reads CATSRGGKPNLGRPHVYNEQFF. The CDR3, as DNA: TGTGCCACCAGCAGAGGTGGTAAACCGAACCTCGGCCGCCCCCACGTATACAATGAGCAGTTCTTC.

This chain links TRBV2 with TRBJ1-3, with D perhaps TRBD1 (6 bases). The CDR3 is 14 amino acids. V lost 4 bases and J lost 2, with 9 bases in between. Germline V gene sequence: CDR1 SNHLY, CDR2 FYNNEI. The CDR3 DNA is TGTGCCAGCAGTGCCTCAGGGGCTGGAAACACCATATATTTT. It is translated as CASSASGAGNTIYF.

The J gene is TRBJ2-7, the V gene TRBV6-5; D tentatively reads TRBD1 or TRBD2 (5 bases each). CDR3 length equals 14 residues. V gave up 2 bases and J gave up 5 bases, with 13 bases separating them. Germline V gene sequence: CDR1 MNHEY, CDR2 SVGAGI. The chain's CDR3 is CASSYRGARNEQYF. Written as DNA, the CDR3 is TGTGCCAGCAGTTACCGAGGGGCTCGGAACGAGCAGTACTTC.